The T cell receptor beta chain described here comes from a study of blood T cell repertoires in COVID-19 (dated by TCRdb to the early 2020s). Background for the entire study: Samples from collaborators originated in the United States, Italy and Spain and spanned both the acute and convalescent phases of COVID-19. A freely available public database, intended as a resource for researchers studying the immune response to SARS-CoV-2, is where the repertoires were released. The dataset comprised deeply sampled blood TCRbeta repertoires from subjects exposed to, actively infected with, or recovered from COVID-19. The material from the prospective study consisted of cDNA or gDNA derived from T cells, B-cell-depleted T cells, or PBMCs. HLA class I and class II types, where available, came from metadata supplied by the sample provider rather than from assay-based typing. Samples were obtained from the ongoing ImmuneRACE study (first 160 participants) and from 1,254 subjects provided by 6 global collaborators. A de-identified subject ID, COVID-19 status, age in years and sex were almost always included in the sample metadata. Broader findings and caveats from the paper: Clinical and demographic metadata were provided uncurated, with the amount varying by source and participant.

V drops 1 base and J drops 6 bases, leaving 12 bases in between. Its CDR3 holds 14 amino acids, cysteine through phenylalanine. Only the CDR3 portion is preserved as DNA: 42 bases, with reading frame beginning at the first base. Via the germline V gene (reference sequence), CDR1 is SEHNR and CDR2 FQNEAQ. TCRbeta CDR3 regions were amplified from genomic DNA by means of the immunoSEQ Assay, a bias-controlled multiplex PCR. The original methods were these. The number of nucleated cells in each sample was estimated from the amplification of reference gene primers within the assay. Sequence reads were collapsed and filtered to measure the absolute abundance of every unique TCRbeta CDR3 rearrangement. For each sample, productive Simpson clonality was calculated by taking the square root of Simpson's diversity index across productive rearrangements. TCRdb limited this immuneACCESS table to in-frame rearrangements with V and J called. A share of clones is missing; checked studies link under half to unresolved V genes, and the rest is unexplained. The D gene and trimming were derived from the DNA, and the V and J assignments and clone size from that table. Present in this sample are 250,000 to 350,000 clones, about 83% of which were seen just once. Under 7% of the sample is in the top ten clones.

Details on this clone: It has no known antigen specificity. Base qualities are not provided; no much larger clone lies one nucleotide away.

In the prospective study, participants were roughly 18 to 95 years old, resided in 24 geographic areas of the United States, and were enrolled through a virtual design. In the prospective study, cohorts were assigned on the basis of participant-reported clinical history obtained from a screening survey and a study questionnaire. ImmuneRACE Cohort 3 recovered participants were defined by two consecutive negative NP/OP PCR tests, healthcare professional clearance, or symptom resolution. In the prospective study, mobile phlebotomists collected whole blood, serum and a nasopharyngeal or oropharyngeal swab from each participant. Prospective study participants could optionally give additional blood draws and questionnaires over an approximately 2-month period. Blood samples from the prospective study were shipped frozen or at room temperature prior to DNA extraction.

Sample: PBMCs or T cells enriched from blood (not recorded which). This sequence uses TRBV7-9 and TRBJ2-5; TRBD2 could be the D gene, as 6 bases match. The TCR comes from a woman aged 40 to 50 who had recovered from COVID-19. The sequence in DNA is TGTGCCAGCAGCTTAGAGGCAGGGAGGAAGACCCAGTACTTC. It translates as CASSLEAGRKTQYF.